A selection of T cell receptor beta chains follows, all from one sample in a study of shared clonotypes between healthy human individuals. Assay: immunoSEQ multiplex PCR; the TCRdb copy retains only in-frame clones and omits some. The sample includes about a million clones, 70% to 80% of them seen just once. Sequenced input: memory CD4+ T cells from PBMCs. These receptors all stem from a man aged 18 to 29 in good health. Some clones in this sample may be carry-over from other donors' samples. Both conserved end residues are part of each CDR3. A D gene is named only where the DNA matches it firmly. Not every row has a clone size; where given, it reads once, few, many or a size class.

>TRBV6-6|.|.|TRBJ1-4
CASSRDEKLFF
TGTGCCAGCAGTCGAGATGAAAAACTGTTTTTT
>TRBV27|.|TRBD1|TRBJ1-4
CASTRDRGTNEKLFF
TGTGCCAGCACCCGGGACAGGGGAACTAATGAAAAACTGTTTTTT
>TRBV29-1|.|.|TRBJ1-5
CSVETLSNQPQHF
TGCAGCGTTGAGACTTTAAGCAATCAGCCCCAGCATTTT
>TRBV7-9|.|.|TRBJ2-5
CASSPAGFQETQYF
TGTGCCAGCAGCCCAGCTGGGTTCCAAGAGACCCAGTACTTC
>TRBV5-4|.|TRBD1|TRBJ2-1
CASRMPGQGNNEQFF
TGTGCCAGCAGAATGCCGGGACAGGGTAACAATGAGCAGTTCTTC
>TRBV2|many|TRBD1|TRBJ2-2
CASRRGRDTGELFF
TGTGCCAGCCGCAGGGGGCGTGACACCGGGGAGCTGTTTTTT
>TRBV20-1|.|.|TRBJ2-3
CSATEDTQYF
TGCAGTGCTACGGAAGATACGCAGTATTTT
>TRBV15|.|.|TRBJ1-5
CATSREPGLRPQHF
TGTGCCACCAGCAGAGAGCCGGGGCTTCGGCCCCAGCATTTT
>TRBV2|few|.|TRBJ2-5
CASSDSPGETQYF
TGTGCCAGCAGTGACTCCCCGGGGGAGACCCAGTACTTC
>TRBV11-2|.|.|TRBJ1-4
CASIPDGGPLNEKLFF
TGTGCCAGCATCCCAGACGGAGGGCCCCTTAATGAAAAACTGTTTTTT
>TRBV30|few|.|TRBJ1-1
CAWSQQENTEAFF
TGTGCCTGGAGTCAACAGGAGAACACTGAAGCTTTCTTT
>TRBV5-1|.|TRBD1|TRBJ2-3
CASSLGPGGTDTQYF
TGCGCCAGCAGCTTGGGGCCAGGGGGAACAGATACGCAGTATTTT
>TRBV28|.|TRBD2|TRBJ2-2
CASRTGGANTGELFF
TGTGCCAGCAGGACGGGGGGAGCTAACACCGGGGAGCTGTTTTTT
>TRBV5-1|few|TRBD1|TRBJ1-1
CASRGGGGFMNTEAFF
TGCGCCAGCAGAGGAGGGGGCGGATTCATGAACACTGAAGCTTTCTTT
>TRBV18|.|TRBD1|TRBJ1-1
CASSPATGLNTEAFF
TGTGCCAGCTCACCAGCGACAGGGCTAAACACTGAAGCTTTCTTT
>TRBV19|once|.|TRBJ1-3
CASSPRGLGGNTIYF
TGTGCCAGTAGTCCCCGAGGACTGGGAGGAAACACCATATATTTT
>TRBV6-1|.|.|TRBJ2-7
CASSESPDYEQYF
TGTGCCAGCAGTGAAAGCCCAGACTACGAGCAGTACTTC
>TRBV27|.|.|TRBJ2-3
CASSSKTLVGTDTQYF
TGTGCCAGCAGCAGTAAGACCCTCGTCGGCACAGATACGCAGTATTTT
>TRBV4-1|.|.|TRBJ1-3
CASSQAGDFGNTIYF
TGCGCCAGCAGCCAAGCAGGGGACTTCGGAAACACCATATATTTT
>TRBV29-1|.|.|TRBJ1-4
CSVTGRATNEKLFF
TGCAGCGTGACAGGAAGAGCAACTAATGAAAAACTGTTTTTT
>TRBV9|.|.|TRBJ1-2
CASSSAYGYTF
TGTGCCAGCAGCTCCGCCTATGGCTACACCTTC
>TRBV7-8|.|TRBD2|TRBJ2-7
CASSTPPSGGTYEQYF
TGTGCCAGCAGCACCCCCCCTAGCGGGGGTACCTACGAGCAGTACTTC
>TRBV5-1|.|TRBD2|TRBJ2-1
CASSWGGPNNEQFF
TGCGCCAGCAGCTGGGGGGGACCCAACAATGAGCAGTTCTTC
>TRBV28|once|TRBD1|TRBJ2-7
CASSSAGTGSEEQYF
TGTGCCAGCAGTTCCGCCGGGACAGGGTCGGAAGAGCAGTACTTC
>TRBV12-5|.|.|TRBJ2-1
CASGLRGSFFEQFF
TGTGCTAGTGGTCTTCGAGGGAGTTTTTTTGAGCAGTTCTTC
>TRBV11-2|.|TRBD1|TRBJ1-1
CASSLSRTGPTTGLF
TGTGCCAGCAGCCTCTCCCGGACAGGCCCGACTACCGGTCTCTTT
>TRBV20-1|.|.|TRBJ1-3
CSAGRGNTIYF
TGCAGTGCTGGACGTGGAAACACCATATATTTT
>TRBV18|.|TRBD1|TRBJ2-7
CASSWTGGASYEQYF
TGTGCCAGCTCATGGACAGGGGGCGCTTCCTACGAGCAGTACTTC
>TRBV28|.|.|TRBJ2-7
CASSLETYEQYF
TGTGCCAGCAGTTTAGAGACCTACGAGCAGTACTTC
>TRBV5-5|.|TRBD2|TRBJ2-2
CASSFIAGAAGELFF
TGTGCCAGCAGCTTTATAGCGGGAGCGGCCGGGGAGCTGTTTTTT
>TRBV19|.|.|TRBJ2-5
CASSMISGSGETQYF
TGTGCCAGTAGTATGATATCGGGGAGTGGAGAGACCCAGTACTTC
>TRBV14|.|.|TRBJ2-3
CASSQEWSTSRTDTQYF
TGTGCCAGCAGCCAAGAATGGTCAACATCCCGCACAGATACGCAGTATTTT
>TRBV6-5|.|TRBD1|TRBJ1-1
CASSWGQTSRNTEAFF
TGTGCCAGCAGTTGGGGACAGACATCCCGGAACACTGAAGCTTTCTTT
>TRBV4-1|few|.|TRBJ2-7
CASSQDSSVNGGVQYF
TGCGCCAGCAGCCAAGATTCATCGGTTAACGGAGGGGTCCAGTACTTC
>TRBV7-3|.|.|TRBJ2-3
CASRLKITDTQYF
TGTGCCAGCAGGCTAAAGATCACAGATACGCAGTATTTT
>TRBV6-1|.|.|TRBJ1-2
CASRYRVGYTF
TGTGCCAGCAGGTACAGGGTTGGCTACACCTTC
>TRBV18|.|TRBD1|TRBJ2-5
CASSADRETQYF
TGTGCCAGCTCAGCGGACAGGGAGACCCAGTACTTC
>TRBV19|.|.|TRBJ1-1
CASSWRGGTEAFF
TGTGCCAGTAGCTGGCGAGGGGGAACTGAAGCTTTCTTT
>TRBV28|.|.|TRBJ1-4
CASSLRPPGDEKLFF
TGTGCCAGCAGTCTCCGGCCCCCCGGGGACGAAAAACTGTTTTTT
>TRBV19|.|TRBD1|TRBJ1-2
CASSGPGTAYGYTF
TGTGCCAGTAGTGGCCCCGGGACAGCATATGGCTACACCTTC
>TRBV7-9|few|.|TRBJ2-5
CASSPPSTGQRETQYF
TGTGCCAGCAGCCCGCCCTCGACAGGTCAAAGGGAGACCCAGTACTTC
>TRBV18|few|.|TRBJ1-1
CASSPIQGAEAFF
TGTGCCAGCTCACCCATCCAGGGTGCTGAAGCTTTCTTT
>TRBV7-6|.|.|TRBJ2-2
CASSSIRVGYNTGELFF
TGTGCCAGCAGCTCGATCCGGGTTGGGTACAACACCGGGGAGCTGTTTTTT
>TRBV18|.|TRBD1|TRBJ1-3
CASRDRISGNTIYF
TGTGCCAGTAGGGACAGAATCTCTGGAAACACCATATATTTT